Shown below are 18 T cell receptor beta chains from a single sample sequenced in a study of cytomegalovirus exposure and HLA in healthy donors. TCRdb's table, derived via immunoSEQ multiplex PCR, lists solely in-frame clones and lacks some. The sample yields under 140,000 clones, 85% to 90% seen once. The specimen was PBMCs. All receptors derive from a woman aged 25 to 39 in good health and CMV-seropositive.

The V call is TRBV7-6, the J call TRBJ2-7; 9 nucleotides match TRBD2. The CDR3 length is 16 residues. The trim removed 0 bases at V and 2 bases at J, leaving 5 bases unmatched. The V gene's germline CDR1 is SGHVS and CDR2 FNYEAQ. CDR3 in DNA: TGTGCCAGCAGCTTAGCGGAGCGGGGGGCCCCCTACGAGCAGTACTTC. Translated: CASSLAERGAPYEQYF.

This rearrangement joins TRBV16 to TRBJ2-7; a weak D match, TRBD1 (7 bases). The germline CDR1 and CDR2 sequences are KGHSY and FQNENV. The CDR3 is made up of 15 amino acids. Trimming took off 4 bases at V and 7 bases at J, with 20 bases between the two ends. For the CDR3, the DNA is TGTGCCAGCAGCCCCCTGGGGACAGCGGGTTGGGAGCAGTACTTC. This encodes CASSPLGTAGWEQYF.

This clone was recorded once. The chain links TRBV5-1 to TRBJ1-1, with 7 bases identical to TRBD1. Germline values: CDR1 SGHRS, CDR2 YFSETQ. The CDR3 extends over 15 amino acids. With 4 bases clipped from V and 0 bases from J, the junction kept 6 bases outside the gene matches. This chain's CDR3 is CASSSRDRLNTEAFF. The CDR3 DNA sequence: TGCGCCAGCAGCAGCCGGGACAGACTGAACACTGAAGCTTTCTTT. The full variable domain, rest sourced from reference TRBV5-1 and TRBJ1-1, is KAGVTQTPRYLIKTRGQQVTLSCSPISGHRSVSWYQQTPGQGLQFLFEYFSETQRNKGNFPGRFSGRQFSNSRSEMNVSTLELGDSALYLCASSSRDRLNTEAFFGQGTRLTVV.

This sequence joins TRBV7-2 and TRBJ1-3, with TRBD1 matching over 7 bases. Germline V gene lookup returns CDR1 SGHTA and CDR2 FQGNSA. The CDR3 contains 16 residues. V shed 4 bases and J 0 bases; nucleotides not matched to a gene: 6. CDR3 in amino acids: CASSWTGLSSGNTIYF. CDR3 DNA: TGTGCCAGCAGCTGGACAGGCCTGAGCTCTGGAAACACCATATATTTT.

The chain combines TRBV4-1 with TRBJ1-6; D unresolved. V lost 4 bases and J 4 bases, leaving 14 bases between the germline ends. The CDR3 loop spans 16 amino acids. Germline V lookup: CDR1 MGHRA, CDR2 YSYEKL. CDR3: CASSPLTRGYNSPLHF. CDR3 sequence (DNA): TGCGCCAGCAGCCCCTTAACGCGGGGTTATAATTCACCCCTCCACTTT.

The CDR3 DNA sequence: TGTGCCAGCAGCGGGATGGCCTACAATGAGCAGTTCTTC. Translated, it gives CASSGMAYNEQFF. J is TRBJ2-1 and V is TRBV6-1; D may be TRBD2 (5 bases). The CDR3 covers 13 residues. The V end was cut by 6 bases, the J end by 2 bases, with 8 bases between. Germline CDR1 reads MNHNS; CDR2 reads SASEGT.

The rearrangement uses TRBV6-5 and TRBJ2-2; possibly TRBD2 for D (7 bases). The germline V and J ends were trimmed by 1 base and 3 bases, with 12 bases remaining between them. The CDR3 has 16 residues. The V gene's germline CDR1 is MNHEY and CDR2 SVGAGI. The CDR3 DNA is TGTGCCAGCAGTTACTTTGCGGGGGCCGACACCGGGGAGCTGTTTTTT. The encoded protein is CASSYFAGADTGELFF.

The chain links TRBV29-1 to TRBJ2-1; 14 bases agree with TRBD2. With 7 bases clipped from V and 9 bases from J, the junction kept 8 bases outside the gene matches. The CDR3 consists of 14 residues. Germline V lookup: CDR1 SQVTM, CDR2 ANQGSEA. The CDR3 nucleotides are TGCAGCGGGAGGACTAGCGGGGGGATAGGTGAGCAGTTCTTC. This gives the protein CSGRTSGGIGEQFF.

V is TRBV29-1 and J is TRBJ2-5; 9 nucleotides align to TRBD1. J gave up 2 bases and V 3 bases, and 7 bases lay outside the gene matches. The germline V gene has CDR1 SQVTM and CDR2 ANQGSEA. The CDR3 sequence is 15 residues long. The CDR3 sequence is CSVDTGGGWQETQYF. Here the CDR3 DNA reads TGCAGCGTTGACACAGGGGGCGGGTGGCAAGAGACCCAGTACTTC.

As for this clone: Relative to the germline gene, one junction end is altered; a read error may explain this. The V and J genes are TRBV5-1 and TRBJ2-1, with unresolved D. Germline V gene data show CDR1 as SGHRS and CDR2 as YFSETQ. CDR3 length: 14 residues. The CDR3 bases are TGCGCCAGCAGTTTGGAGAGCTCCTACAATGAGCAGTTCTTC. Its protein is CASSLESSYNEQFF.

This rearrangement joins TRBV30 to TRBJ1-2; D is ambiguous. The V and J ends lost 3 bases and 7 bases respectively, with 12 bases between them. Looked up from germline, CDR1 is GTSNPN and CDR2 is SVGIG (reference sequence). This CDR3 is built from 12 residues. DNA of the CDR3: TGTGCCTGGAGCTTCAGCGATTTTGGCTACACCTTC. Translation gives CAWSFSDFGYTF.

The rearrangement joins TRBV25-1 to TRBJ2-7; D possibly corresponds to TRBD1 (6 bases). This CDR3 has 16 amino acids. Germline lookup yields CDR1 MGHDK and CDR2 SYGVNS. The ends were cut back, 1 base at V and 5 bases at J, with 18 bases in the middle. The DNA of the CDR3 is TGTGCCAGCAGTGAATTAAACGGGGTCAGGGGACACGAGCAGTACTTC. Translating gives CASSELNGVRGHEQYF.

The genes are TRBV29-1 and TRBJ2-2, with 10 bases identical to TRBD2. V was clipped by 8 bases and J by 0 bases; unmatched bases: 12. This CDR3 region has 17 residues. Germline lookup yields CDR1 SQVTM and CDR2 ANQGSEA. The CDR3 DNA follows: TGCAGCCCCTGCAGGGAACTAGCGGGGACGAACACCGGGGAGCTGTTTTTT. It encodes CSPCRELAGTNTGELFF.

The chain has TRBV28 and TRBJ2-7; 13 nucleotides align to TRBD2. Germline V gives CDR1 MDHEN, CDR2 SYDVKM. This CDR3 has 17 residues. J gave up 2 bases and V 1 base, and 5 bases lay outside the gene matches. This CDR3 reads CASSLSGTSGMTYEQYF. The CDR3 DNA reads as TGTGCCAGCAGTTTATCAGGGACTAGCGGGATGACCTACGAGCAGTACTTC. The complete variable domain, with remaining parts taken from reference TRBV28 and TRBJ2-7, reads DVKVTQSSRYLVKRTGEKVFLECVQDMDHENMFWYRQDPGLGLRLIYFSYDVKMKEKGDIPEGYSVSREKKERFSLILESASTNQTSMYLCASSLSGTSGMTYEQYFGPGTRLTVT.

The chain is built from TRBV28 and TRBJ1-2; 8 nucleotides agree with TRBD1. V lost 6 bases and J lost 8; bases outside the gene matches: 14. This CDR3 is built from 15 residues. Looked up from germline, CDR1 is MDHEN and CDR2 is SYDVKM. Here the CDR3 reads CASRERIPDREGYTF. CDR3 bases: TGTGCCAGCAGGGAACGGATCCCGGACAGGGAAGGCTACACCTTC.

This chain uses TRBV7-3 with TRBJ2-1; TRBD1 might be the D (5 bases). Germline assignment: CDR1 SGHTA and CDR2 FQGTGA. The CDR3 spans 13 residues. V shed 2 bases and J shed 4 bases, with 6 bases lying between them. The CDR3, as DNA: TGTGCCAGCAGCTTAGGGGCATACAATGAGCAGTTCTTC. Translated, it gives CASSLGAYNEQFF.

This chain connects TRBV10-1 to TRBJ1-6; TRBD1 agrees at 9 bases. Germline V lookup: CDR1 WNHNN, CDR2 SYGVQD (reference sequence). The CDR3 is 15 amino acids. V shed 10 bases and J 6 bases; nucleotides not matched to a gene: 10. The CDR3 bases are TGCGCCACCATCCGGGACAGGGTTTGTAATTCACCCCTCCACTTT. Amino acid sequence: CATIRDRVCNSPLHF.

The chain links TRBV5-1 to TRBJ2-3; 11 bases match TRBD2. The germline gives CDR1 SGHRS, CDR2 YFSETQ. The length of the CDR3 is 17 residues. With V trimmed by 1 base and J by 3 bases, 7 bases remained unmatched. The CDR3 sequence is CASSLTPSGRPTDTQYF. CDR3 in DNA: TGCGCCAGCAGCTTGACCCCTAGCGGGAGGCCGACAGATACGCAGTATTTT.